This T cell receptor (beta chain) was observed in a study of monozygotic twins with inflammatory bowel disease (dated by TCRdb to the late 2010s). As for the study more broadly: A total of some 28 monozygotic twin pairs were included in the full study, comprising nine German pairs (four IBD-concordant, five IBD-discordant) and 19 IBD-discordant Danish pairs. The search for disease-associated traits relied mainly on comparing IBD patients with their genetically identical healthy co-twins within discordant pairs. Each individual had, on average, about 151 000 unique TCRalpha sequences and 181 000 unique TCRbeta sequences available for analysis. What the work shows at the level of the full study, not this receptor alone: Different T cell subtypes could not be distinguished in the analysis. IBD patients shared fewer clonotypes with other individuals than healthy twins did, most markedly in patients showing signs of disease activity. Because patients received different immunosuppressive treatments, the repertoires may have picked up extra background noise and variability between individuals. Repertoire similarity did not differ between concordant and discordant twins, possibly due to limited statistical power. Measured by the inverse Simpson index, TCRbeta repertoire diversity was lower in IBD patients than in their healthy co-twins. The results gave no support for a single strong signal or clonotype linked to IBD.

From each donor, a roughly 2.5 ml peripheral blood sample was collected into PAXgene tubes and stored at -80 degrees C. Without T cell sorting, total RNA was isolated from whole blood using the PAXgene blood miRNA kit on an automated QIAcube. Peripheral blood from monozygotic twin pairs, either concordant or discordant for inflammatory bowel disease, underwent deep TCRalpha and TCRbeta repertoire profiling that used unique molecular barcoding. For every twin pair, smoking habits were documented, and each individual was categorised as a current, former or never smoker. As to this clonotype: It lacks a known antigen.

The library was prepared using 5' RACE. For each TCR library, around 3,800 ng of total RNA was used. cDNA was synthesized with SMARTScribe reverse transcriptase in eight separate reactions per sample. Unique molecular identifiers containing a 6-nucleotide sample barcode were introduced through template switching during cDNA synthesis. TCRalpha and TCRbeta cDNA was amplified by two nested PCRs of approximately 17 and 9 cycles, with bead purification after each PCR. Before amplification, the cDNA was both treated with uracil DNA-glycosylase and purified with the QIAquick PCR purification kit. The second PCR added Illumina TruSeq-compatible adapters along with sample-specific barcodes. Library quality and concentration were assessed using TapeStation and Qubit, and roughly 5 ng of each library was pooled. The pooled libraries were sequenced with 2 x 100 bp reads and custom sequencing primers on an Illumina HiSeq2500 single-index Rapid Run. The authors processed their data as follows. MiGEC version 1.2.6 was used for UMI-based consensus assembly, which corrected PCR and sequencing errors. MiXCR version 2.1.1 handled V(D)J alignment, clonotype assembly and CDR3 extraction. To normalise gene usage, clonotype sharing and MAIT/NKT TCR abundance, the analysis used the top 1000, 10 000 and 20 000 clonotypes per sample. Diversity was computed as the inverse Simpson index with the vegan R package after downsampling to 27 000 UMIs. Paired Mann-Whitney U tests on discordant twin pairs were used, with Benjamini-Hochberg multiple-testing correction. The reads, reprocessed by TCRdb, yield one row per CDR3 protein sequence and no DNA. Here the V and J calls rest on TCRdb's processing, not on the authors' analysis. The data table for this sample lists about 160,000 distinct CDR3 sequences. The ten biggest clones cover 2.4% of the sample.

The CDR3 starts with the cysteine, ends with the phenylalanine, and has 14 residues. Nucleotide data are not available. The germline V gene encodes CDR1 KGHSH and CDR2 LQKENI. The chain is encoded by TRBV18 joined to TRBJ2-1; the TRBD1 assignment by TCRdb is unverifiable without DNA. Source material: blood. The TCR was taken from a human donor with ulcerative colitis or Crohn's disease, or a healthy co-twin of an affected twin (not recorded which). The CDR3 here reads CASSSGQGVNEQFF.